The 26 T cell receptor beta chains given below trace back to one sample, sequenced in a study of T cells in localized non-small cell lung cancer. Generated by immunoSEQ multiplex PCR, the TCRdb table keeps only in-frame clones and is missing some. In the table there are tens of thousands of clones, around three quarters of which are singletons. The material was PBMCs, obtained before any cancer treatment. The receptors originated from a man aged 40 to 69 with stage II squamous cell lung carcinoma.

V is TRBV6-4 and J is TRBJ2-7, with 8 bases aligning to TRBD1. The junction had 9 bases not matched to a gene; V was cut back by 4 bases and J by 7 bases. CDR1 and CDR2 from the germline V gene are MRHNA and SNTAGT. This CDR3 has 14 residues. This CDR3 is CASSAWAGGSEQYF. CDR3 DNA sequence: TGTGCCAGCAGTGCATGGGCAGGGGGCTCGGAGCAGTACTTC.

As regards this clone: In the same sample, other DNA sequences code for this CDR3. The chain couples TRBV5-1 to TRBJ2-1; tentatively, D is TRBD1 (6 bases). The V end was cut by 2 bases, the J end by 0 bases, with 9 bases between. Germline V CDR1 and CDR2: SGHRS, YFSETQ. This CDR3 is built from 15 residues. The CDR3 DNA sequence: TGCGCCAGCAGCTTAGGACAGACCTCCTACAATGAGCAGTTCTTC. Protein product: CASSLGQTSYNEQFF.

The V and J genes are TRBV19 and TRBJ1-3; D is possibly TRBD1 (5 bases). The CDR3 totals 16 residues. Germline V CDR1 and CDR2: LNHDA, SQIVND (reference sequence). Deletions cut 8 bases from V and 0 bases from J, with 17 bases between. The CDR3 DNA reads TGTGCCAGTGGGTTCGGGACCGGCAGCTCTGGAAACACCATATATTTT. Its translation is CASGFGTGSSGNTIYF.

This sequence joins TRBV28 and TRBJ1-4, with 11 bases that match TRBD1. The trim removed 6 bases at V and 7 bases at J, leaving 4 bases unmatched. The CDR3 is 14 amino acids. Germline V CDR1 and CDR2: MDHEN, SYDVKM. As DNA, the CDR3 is TGTGCCAGCAGGGACAGGGGGCCGGGTGAAAAACTGTTTTTT. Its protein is CASRDRGPGEKLFF.

CDR3 in amino acids: CASSPIDDRENSPLHF. The DNA of the CDR3 is TGTGCCAGCAGCCCTATCGACGACAGGGAGAATTCACCCCTCCACTTT. This rearrangement joins TRBV5-6 to TRBJ1-6; 7 bases line up with TRBD1. The germline V gene has CDR1 SGHDT and CDR2 YYEEEE. Losses at the gene ends were 4 bases for V and 7 bases for J; bases not matched to a gene: 11. The CDR3 totals 16 residues.

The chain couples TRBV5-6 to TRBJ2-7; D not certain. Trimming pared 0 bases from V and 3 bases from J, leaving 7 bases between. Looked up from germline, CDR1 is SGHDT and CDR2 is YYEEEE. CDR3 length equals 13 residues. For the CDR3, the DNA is TGTGCCAGCAGCTTGGGTCGCTACTACGAGCAGTACTTC. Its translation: CASSLGRYYEQYF.

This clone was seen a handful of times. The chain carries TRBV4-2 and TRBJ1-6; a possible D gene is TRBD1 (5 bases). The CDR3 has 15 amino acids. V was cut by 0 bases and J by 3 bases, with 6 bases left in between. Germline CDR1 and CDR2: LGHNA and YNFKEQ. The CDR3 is CASSQEGVYNSPLHF. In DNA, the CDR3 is TGTGCCAGCAGCCAAGAAGGGGTCTATAATTCACCCCTCCACTTT.

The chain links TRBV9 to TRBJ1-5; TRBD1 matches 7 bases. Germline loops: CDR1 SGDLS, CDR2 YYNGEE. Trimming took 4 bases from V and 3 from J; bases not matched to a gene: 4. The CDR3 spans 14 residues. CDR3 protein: CASSPDRANQPQHF. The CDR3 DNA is TGTGCCAGCAGCCCCGACAGGGCCAATCAGCCCCAGCATTTT. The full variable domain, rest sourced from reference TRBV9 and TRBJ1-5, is DSGVTQTPKHLITATGQRVTLRCSPRSGDLSVYWYQQSLDQGLQFLIQYYNGEERAKGNILERFSAQQFPDLHSELNLSSLELGDSALYFCASSPDRANQPQHFGDGTRLSIL.

CDR3 in DNA: TGTGCCACCAGCAGAGATAAAGCGGGGGGCTACGAGCAGTACTTC. As protein: CATSRDKAGGYEQYF. The chain carries TRBV15 and TRBJ2-7, with TRBD2 matching over 9 bases. V trimming: 0 bases; J trimming: 3 bases; junction bases outside the gene matches: 3. The germline gives CDR1 LNHNV, CDR2 YYDKDF (reference sequence). CDR3 size: 15 residues.

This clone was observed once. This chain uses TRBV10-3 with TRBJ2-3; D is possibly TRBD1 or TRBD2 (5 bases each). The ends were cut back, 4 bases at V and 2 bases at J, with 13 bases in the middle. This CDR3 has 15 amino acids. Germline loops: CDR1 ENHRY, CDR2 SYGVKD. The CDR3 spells CAISAAPGTTDTQYF. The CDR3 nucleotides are TGTGCCATCAGTGCAGCGCCAGGGACCACAGATACGCAGTATTTT.

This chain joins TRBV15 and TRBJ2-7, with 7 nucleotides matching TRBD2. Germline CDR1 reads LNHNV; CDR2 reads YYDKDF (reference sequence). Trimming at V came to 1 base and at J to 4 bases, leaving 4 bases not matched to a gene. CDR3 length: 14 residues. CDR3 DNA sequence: TGTGCCACCAGCAGAGTAGCGGGTCATTACGAGCAGTACTTC. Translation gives CATSRVAGHYEQYF.

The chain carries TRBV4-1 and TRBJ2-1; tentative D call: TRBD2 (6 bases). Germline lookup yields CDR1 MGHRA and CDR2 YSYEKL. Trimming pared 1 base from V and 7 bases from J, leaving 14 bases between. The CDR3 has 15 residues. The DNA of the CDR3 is TGCGCCAGCAGCCAAGTGAGTGGGGGAGGTAATGAGCAGTTCTTC. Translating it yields CASSQVSGGGNEQFF.

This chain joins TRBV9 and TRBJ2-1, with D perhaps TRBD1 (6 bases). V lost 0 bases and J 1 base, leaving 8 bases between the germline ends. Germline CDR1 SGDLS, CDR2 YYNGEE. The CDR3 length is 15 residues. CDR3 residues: CASSVDQGSYNEQFF. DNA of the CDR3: TGTGCCAGCAGCGTAGATCAGGGGTCCTACAATGAGCAGTTCTTC.

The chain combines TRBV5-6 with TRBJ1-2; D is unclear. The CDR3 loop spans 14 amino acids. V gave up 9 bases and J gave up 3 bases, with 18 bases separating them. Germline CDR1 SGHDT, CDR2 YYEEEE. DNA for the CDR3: TGTGCCACCCAAGACCGTTCTCGATACTATGGCTACACCTTC. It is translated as CATQDRSRYYGYTF.

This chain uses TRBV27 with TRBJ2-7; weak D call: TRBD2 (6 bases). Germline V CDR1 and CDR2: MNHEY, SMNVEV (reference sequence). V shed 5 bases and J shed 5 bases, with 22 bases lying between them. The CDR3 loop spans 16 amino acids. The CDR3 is CASSPSVTGVTHEQYF. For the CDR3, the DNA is TGTGCCAGCAGTCCTTCTGTGACGGGAGTCACCCACGAGCAGTACTTC.

CDR3 loop: CASSLTGGDTGELFF. The DNA of the CDR3 is TGCGCCAGCAGCCTGACAGGCGGGGACACCGGGGAGCTGTTTTTT. The chain employs TRBV5-1 and TRBJ2-2; TRBD1 or TRBD2 may be the D gene (6 bases each). The CDR3 covers 15 residues. Germline V gene sequence: CDR1 SGHRS, CDR2 YFSETQ. Trimming cost V 4 bases and J 3 bases, with 13 bases left between them.

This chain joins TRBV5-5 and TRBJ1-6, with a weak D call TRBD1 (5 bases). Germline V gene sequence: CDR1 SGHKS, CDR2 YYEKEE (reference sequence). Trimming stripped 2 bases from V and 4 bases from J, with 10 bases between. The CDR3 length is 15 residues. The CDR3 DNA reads TGTGCCAGCAGCTTTGGGGGGGAGTATAATTCACCCCTCCACTTT. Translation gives CASSFGGEYNSPLHF.

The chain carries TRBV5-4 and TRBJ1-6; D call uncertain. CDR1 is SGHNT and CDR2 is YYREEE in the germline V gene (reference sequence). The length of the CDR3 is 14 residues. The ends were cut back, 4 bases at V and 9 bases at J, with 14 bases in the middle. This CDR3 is CASSVQPPSSPLHF. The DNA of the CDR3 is TGTGCCAGCAGCGTTCAGCCACCTTCTTCACCCCTCCACTTT.

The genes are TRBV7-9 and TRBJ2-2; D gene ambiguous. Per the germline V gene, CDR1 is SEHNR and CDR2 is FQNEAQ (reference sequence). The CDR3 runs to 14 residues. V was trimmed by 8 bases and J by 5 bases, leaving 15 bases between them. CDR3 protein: CASSLTRSTGELFF. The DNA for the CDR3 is TGTGCCAGCTCCTTGACCCGGAGTACCGGGGAGCTGTTTTTT.

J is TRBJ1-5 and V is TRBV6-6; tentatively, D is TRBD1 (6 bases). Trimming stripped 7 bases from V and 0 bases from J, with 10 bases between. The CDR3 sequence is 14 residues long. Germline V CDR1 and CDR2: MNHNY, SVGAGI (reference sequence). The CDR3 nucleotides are TGTGCCAGCATGGACAGACATAGCAATCAGCCCCAGCATTTT. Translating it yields CASMDRHSNQPQHF.

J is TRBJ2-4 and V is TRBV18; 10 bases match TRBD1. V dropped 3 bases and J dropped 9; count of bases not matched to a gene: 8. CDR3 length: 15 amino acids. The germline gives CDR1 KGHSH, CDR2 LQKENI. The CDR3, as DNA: TGTGCCAGCTCACCCCCGGGGGGACAGGGGTCCATTCAGTACTTC. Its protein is CASSPPGGQGSIQYF.

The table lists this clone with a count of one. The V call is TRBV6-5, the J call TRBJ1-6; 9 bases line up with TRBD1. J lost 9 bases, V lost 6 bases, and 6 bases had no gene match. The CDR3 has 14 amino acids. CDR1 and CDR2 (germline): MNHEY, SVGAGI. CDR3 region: CASRLDRGGSPLHF. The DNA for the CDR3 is TGTGCCAGCAGATTGGACAGGGGAGGTTCACCCCTCCACTTT.

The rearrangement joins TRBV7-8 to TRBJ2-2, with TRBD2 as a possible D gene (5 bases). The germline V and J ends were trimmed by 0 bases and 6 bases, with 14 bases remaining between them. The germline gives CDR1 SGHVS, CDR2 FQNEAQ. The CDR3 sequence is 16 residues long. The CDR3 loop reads CASSLAAGRGPGELFF. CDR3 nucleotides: TGTGCCAGCAGCTTAGCGGCGGGTAGAGGGCCCGGGGAGCTGTTTTTT.

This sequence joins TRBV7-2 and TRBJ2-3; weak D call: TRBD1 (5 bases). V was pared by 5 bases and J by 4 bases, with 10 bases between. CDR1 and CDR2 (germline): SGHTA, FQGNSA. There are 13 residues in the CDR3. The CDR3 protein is CASSQQAPDTQYF. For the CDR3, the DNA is TGTGCCAGCAGCCAACAGGCTCCAGATACGCAGTATTTT.

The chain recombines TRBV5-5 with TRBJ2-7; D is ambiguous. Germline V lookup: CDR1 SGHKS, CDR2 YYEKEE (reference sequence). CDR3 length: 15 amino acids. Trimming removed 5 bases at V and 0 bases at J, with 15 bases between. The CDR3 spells CASSNFVGRSYEQYF. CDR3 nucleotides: TGTGCCAGCAGTAACTTTGTCGGTCGCTCCTACGAGCAGTACTTC.

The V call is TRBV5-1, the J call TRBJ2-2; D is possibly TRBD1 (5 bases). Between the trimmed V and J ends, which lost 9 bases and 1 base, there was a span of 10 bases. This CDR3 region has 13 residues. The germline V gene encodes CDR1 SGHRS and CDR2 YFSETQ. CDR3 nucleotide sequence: TGCGCCACCGGCCAGGGGAACACCGGGGAGCTGTTTTTT. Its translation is CATGQGNTGELFF.